This T cell receptor (beta chain) comes out of a study of cytomegalovirus exposure and HLA in healthy donors. Study results and limitations: TCR beta chains numbering more than 150 were designated cytomegalovirus-associated. In vitro, three CMV-associated chains proved specific for CMV antigens.

PCR was performed using 60 Vbeta and 13 Jbeta primers. Some clones are missing from TCRdb's copy, which holds only in-frame ones; the method was immunoSEQ multiplex PCR. Of 95,000 to 150,000 clones detected, more than 70% appear once; the ten largest clones hold 0.2% to 0.3%. For this clone: Its antigen is currently unknown.

The CDR3 covers 15 residues. The germline V gene encodes CDR1 LGHNA and CDR2 YSLEER. V gave up 0 bases and J gave up 5 bases, with 14 bases separating them. The donors were healthy bone marrow donors. Sequenced material: PBMCs. This rearrangement joins TRBV4-3 to TRBJ2-7, with a weak D call TRBD2 (6 bases). This TCR was recovered from a man aged 50-59 years in good health and CMV-seronegative. CDR3 sequence (DNA): TGCGCCAGCAGCCAAGATGGCGGGAACAGGAACGAGCAGTACTTC. It codes for CASSQDGGNRNEQYF.